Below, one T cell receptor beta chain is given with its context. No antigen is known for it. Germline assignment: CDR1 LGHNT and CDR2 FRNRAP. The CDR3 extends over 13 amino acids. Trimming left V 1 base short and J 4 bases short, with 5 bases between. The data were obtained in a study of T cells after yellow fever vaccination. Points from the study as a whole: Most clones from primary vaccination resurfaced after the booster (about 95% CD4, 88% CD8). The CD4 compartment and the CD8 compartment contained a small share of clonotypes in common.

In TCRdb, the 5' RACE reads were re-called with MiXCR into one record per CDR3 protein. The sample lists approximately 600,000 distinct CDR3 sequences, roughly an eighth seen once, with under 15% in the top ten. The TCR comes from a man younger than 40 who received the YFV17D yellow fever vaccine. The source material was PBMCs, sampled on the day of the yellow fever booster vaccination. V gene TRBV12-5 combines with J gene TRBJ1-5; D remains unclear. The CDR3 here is CASGLALNQPQHF. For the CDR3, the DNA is TGTGCTAGTGGTTTGGCTTTGAATCAGCCCCAGCATTTT.